This T cell receptor beta chain came from a study of response to subunit inactivated influenza vaccine (dated by TCRdb to between 2018 and 2020). For context, the study as a whole: The study used deep quantitative T cell receptor repertoire profiling to track responses to a trivalent subunit inactivated influenza vaccine.

Regarding this clonotype: The specificity of this receptor is unknown. No per-base quality is available; no much larger clone lies one base away.

What the authors observed across the whole study: According to the authors, only a limited number of new T cells may be recruited by each seasonal influenza vaccination.

Based on the germline V gene, the CDR1 and CDR2 sequences are SGHAT and FQNNGV. Trimming at the junction amounts to 0 bases on V and 10 bases on J, and the germline ends lie 14 bases apart. From the cysteine up to the phenylalanine, the CDR3 has a length of 14 residues. Kept here is only the CDR3 DNA, which spans 42 bases and is read in frame from base 1. Library preparation was by RT-PCR. Data came from an Illumina HiSeq 2500. TCRdb itself trimmed the public reads at Q25 with fastp, ran MiXCR and retained productive beta chains. Each record represents a unique CDR3 protein, reported with the most common genes and DNA among its rows. Within this sample are fewer than 750,000 distinct CDR3 sequences, with 12% to 15% of them counted one time only. The ten top clones hold more than 9.5% of the sample.

Sequencing was performed on PBMCs from blood, taken approximately 13 days after vaccination. The sequence derives from a man aged 45-65 years who received an inactivated influenza vaccine. Donor details come from another sample of the same person, matched by shared clones. The rearranged segments are TRBV11-2 and TRBJ2-3, with TRBD2 perhaps the D gene, on 6 matching bases. The CDR3 protein sequence reads: CASSLDRGTLSQYF. The DNA sequence follows: TGTGCCAGCAGCTTAGATCGGGGGACCCTCTCGCAGTATTTT.